Listed here are 11 T cell receptor beta chains from one sample, sequenced in a study of T-cell reconstitution after alpha-beta-depleted transplantation in children. TCRbeta library construction was performed incorporating unique molecular identifiers. TCRdb recomputed calls from the PCR reads with MiXCR, one row per CDR3 protein. The table has about 110,000 distinct CDR3 sequences, roughly 24% seen once. The material sequenced was PBMCs, mostly from graft donor cells, taken 180 days after TCRalphabeta/CD19-depleted stem cell transplant. These receptor sequences come from a male patient aged 2-15 years who had a stem cell transplant for chronic granulomatous disease, so the T cells may come from the graft donor.

Only a few counts were recorded for this clonotype. CDR3 bases: TGTGCCAGCAGTTACGGACGAGGAGGGGTGCAGTTCTTC. This gives the protein CASSYGRGGVQFF. The genes are TRBV6-5 and TRBJ2-1, with a possible D match to TRBD2 (6 bases). V was clipped by 2 bases and J by 12 bases, with 14 bases between them. The germline V gene has CDR1 MNHEY and CDR2 SVGAGI. There are 13 residues in the CDR3.

This clonotype was seen ten or more times. This chain connects TRBV5-1 to TRBJ2-1; no clear D. Trimming cost V 0 bases and J 7 bases, with 8 bases left between them. The CDR3 consists of 13 residues. Germline V CDR1 and CDR2: SGHRS, YFSETQ. This CDR3 is CASSLAHGNEQFF. CDR3 nucleotides: TGCGCCAGCAGCTTGGCCCATGGGAATGAGCAGTTCTTC.

This clonotype was counted at least ten times. CDR3 DNA sequence: TGCAGCGTGAAGTTGAGGATAATGGGACAGAAAAGAGAGACCCAGTACTTC. This encodes CSVKLRIMGQKRETQYF. This chain links TRBV29-1 with TRBJ2-5; 7 bases are a match to TRBD1. J lost 4 bases, V lost 6 bases, and 20 bases had no gene match. This CDR3 comprises 17 residues. Germline CDR1 SQVTM, CDR2 ANQGSEA.

A word on this clonotype: Possible read error: a much larger clone is one base away. The chain recombines TRBV5-1 with TRBJ2-3; D is ambiguous. The ends were cut back, 0 bases at V and 2 bases at J, with 4 bases in the middle. Germline V gene lookup returns CDR1 SGHRS and CDR2 YFSETQ. CDR3 length: 13 residues. Here the CDR3 DNA reads TGCGCCAGCAGCTTGGACCACACAGATACGCAGTATTTT. This sequence encodes CASSLDHTDTQYF.

This clonotype was detected only a few times. The chain couples TRBV9 to TRBJ1-1; D not certain. This CDR3 has 15 residues. The germline CDR1 and CDR2 sequences are SGDLS and YYNGEE. V was shortened by 1 base and J by 8 bases, with 18 bases between the two germline ends. The CDR3 loop is CASSVISGNNGEAFF. The CDR3 nucleotides are TGTGCCAGCAGCGTAATTTCGGGTAACAATGGAGAAGCTTTCTTT. Looking up the rest from reference TRBV9 and TRBJ1-1 gives the full variable domain: DSGVTQTPKHLITATGQRVTLRCSPRSGDLSVYWYQQSLDQGLQFLIQYYNGEERAKGNILERFSAQQFPDLHSELNLSSLELGDSALYFCASSVISGNNGEAFFGQGTRLTVV.

This clonotype was observed a few times. The DNA for the CDR3 is TGTGCCAGCAGTTATCCCTACCGGGACAGGCGTAACGTCCTGACTTTC. It yields the protein CASSYPYRDRRNVLTF. The rearrangement joins TRBV12-3 or TRBV12-4 to TRBJ2-6; 8 nucleotides match TRBD1. The V gene end was trimmed by 4 bases and the J gene end by 10 bases; junction bases not matched to a gene: 12. This CDR3 spans 16 amino acids.

This clonotype was recorded many times. The J gene is TRBJ2-3, the V gene TRBV7-2; D perhaps matches TRBD2 (5 bases). The CDR3 is 15 amino acids. The V gene lost 2 bases and the J gene lost 2 bases, with 11 bases spanning the gap. The germline V gene encodes CDR1 SGHTA and CDR2 FQGNSA. CDR3 protein: CASSLRASLTDTQYF. The CDR3 DNA reads TGTGCCAGCAGCTTAAGAGCTAGCCTCACAGATACGCAGTATTTT.

This clonotype was observed many times. V and J are TRBV5-1 and TRBJ2-5; D is perhaps TRBD1 or TRBD2 (5 bases each). V was cut by 1 base and J by 2 bases, with 21 bases left in between. CDR3 size: 18 residues. Per germline, CDR1 SGHRS and CDR2 YFSETQ. CDR3 bases: TGCGCCAGCAGCTTGAGTGGTGGGCCCGGGGCCGATCAAGAGACCCAGTACTTC. It encodes CASSLSGGPGADQETQYF.

The chain employs TRBV5-1 and TRBJ2-1; unclear D gene. Trimming cost V 0 bases and J 5 bases, with 9 bases left between them. Germline V gives CDR1 SGHRS, CDR2 YFSETQ. This CDR3 spans 14 amino acids. For the CDR3, the DNA is TGCGCCAGCAGCTTGGGGGCGGAAAACAATGAGCAGTTCTTC. Translating gives CASSLGAENNEQFF.

The chain recombines TRBV20-1 with TRBJ2-7; D is unclear. The length of the CDR3 is 15 residues. CDR1 DFQATT and CDR2 SNEGSKA come from the germline V gene (reference sequence). V lost 5 bases to trimming and J lost 0 bases, with 17 bases between them. CDR3 coding DNA: TGCAGTGCTCCAAAACCAGGCGGAAACTCCTACGAGCAGTACTTC. It translates to CSAPKPGGNSYEQYF.

Comments on this clonotype: A junction boundary mismatches the germline segment, possibly from a read error. J is TRBJ2-3 and V is TRBV15; possible D gene TRBD1, 6 bases. CDR1 is LNHNV, CDR2 YYDKDF, per germline (reference sequence). The CDR3 contains 11 residues. Written as DNA, the CDR3 is TGTGCCACCAGTTACAGGGATACGCATTATTTT. Protein: CATSYRDTHYF.